Presented here are 6 T cell receptor beta chains from one specimen sequenced in a study of CD8 T cells in ankylosing spondylitis. A single record per CDR3 protein comes from TCRdb applying MiXCR to the 5' RACE reads. The data show 380,000 or so distinct CDR3 sequences, with around 20% seen just once and about 12% held by the top ten. The sequenced material came from blood, either unsorted or a sorted T cell fraction (not recorded which). The receptors were gathered from a male donor with ankylosing spondylitis or in good health (not recorded which).

The chain employs TRBV3-1 and TRBJ2-2; D is tentatively TRBD1 or TRBD2 (5 bases each). Germline V gene data show CDR1 as LGHDT and CDR2 as YNNKEL (reference sequence). The CDR3 consists of 14 residues. Trimming shortened V by 6 bases and J by 5 bases, and 13 bases separated the two germline ends. The CDR3 region has the DNA TGTGCCAGCAGGGACACTACGGGGACCGGGGAGCTGTTTTTT. It encodes CASRDTTGTGELFF.

The chain combines TRBV30 with TRBJ2-1; tentative D call: TRBD1 (6 bases). The germline V gene encodes CDR1 GTSNPN and CDR2 SVGIG (reference sequence). CDR3 size: 11 residues. V lost 2 bases and J lost 14, with 13 bases in between. In DNA form, the CDR3 reads TGTGCCTGGAGTAATGGGGGCCCGGAGTTCTTC. Translating gives CAWSNGGPEFF.

This chain connects TRBV10-2 to TRBJ2-2; weak D call: TRBD1 (6 bases). The V end lost 6 bases, the J end lost 3 bases, and 14 bases lay between the germline ends. The CDR3 is 15 residues long. Germline-derived CDR1 and CDR2 are WSHSY and SAAADI. The CDR3, as DNA: TGCGCCAGCAGGGAATGGACAGACGACACCGGGGAGCTGTTTTTT. Its translation is CASREWTDDTGELFF.

CDR3 loop: CASSNLAGVIYEQYF. The CDR3 region has the DNA TGTGCCAGCAGCAATCTAGCGGGGGTCATCTACGAGCAGTACTTC. The chain uses TRBV14 and TRBJ2-7; TRBD2 agrees at 10 bases. V lost 5 bases, J lost 3 bases, and 7 bases stayed unmatched. CDR3 length: 15 residues. Germline-derived CDR1 and CDR2 are SGHDN and FVKESK.

This clonotype was seen a handful of times. CDR3 in amino acids: CSAQRPGGLEQYF. DNA for the CDR3: TGCAGCGCCCAAAGGCCGGGGGGGCTCGAGCAGTACTTC. V and J are TRBV29-1 and TRBJ2-7; 8 positions match TRBD2. Trimming took 7 bases from V and 6 from J; bases not matched to a gene: 11. CDR1 and CDR2 (germline): SQVTM, ANQGSEA. This CDR3 region has 13 residues.

The CDR3 is CSARGYLDTLNYEQYF. The CDR3 region has the DNA TGCAGTGCTAGAGGGTACCTGGACACTCTAAACTACGAGCAGTACTTC. The chain is built from TRBV20-1 and TRBJ2-7, with TRBD1 as a possible D gene (5 bases). Trimming stripped 1 base from V and 3 bases from J, with 19 bases between. The CDR3 runs 16 residues. Germline CDR1 reads DFQATT; CDR2 reads SNEGSKA (reference sequence).